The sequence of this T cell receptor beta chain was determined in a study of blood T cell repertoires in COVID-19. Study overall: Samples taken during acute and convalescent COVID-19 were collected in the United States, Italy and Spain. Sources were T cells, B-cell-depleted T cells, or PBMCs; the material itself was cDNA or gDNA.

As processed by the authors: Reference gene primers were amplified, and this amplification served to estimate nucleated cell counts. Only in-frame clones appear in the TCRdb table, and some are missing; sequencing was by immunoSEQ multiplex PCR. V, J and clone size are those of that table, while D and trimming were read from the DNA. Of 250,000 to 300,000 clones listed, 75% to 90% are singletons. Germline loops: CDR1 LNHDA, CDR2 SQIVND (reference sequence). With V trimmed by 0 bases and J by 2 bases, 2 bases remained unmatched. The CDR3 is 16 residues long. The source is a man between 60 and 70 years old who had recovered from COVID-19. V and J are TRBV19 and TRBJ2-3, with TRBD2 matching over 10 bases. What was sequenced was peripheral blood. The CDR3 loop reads CASSIDTSGVTDTQYF. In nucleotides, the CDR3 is TGTGCCAGTAGTATAGACACTAGCGGGGTCACAGATACGCAGTATTTT. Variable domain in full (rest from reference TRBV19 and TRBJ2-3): DGGITQSPKYLFRKEGQNVTLSCEQNLNHDAMYWYRQDPGQGLRLIYYSQIVNDFQKGDIAEGYSVSREKKESFPLTVTSAQKNPTAFYLCASSIDTSGVTDTQYFGPGTRLTVL.